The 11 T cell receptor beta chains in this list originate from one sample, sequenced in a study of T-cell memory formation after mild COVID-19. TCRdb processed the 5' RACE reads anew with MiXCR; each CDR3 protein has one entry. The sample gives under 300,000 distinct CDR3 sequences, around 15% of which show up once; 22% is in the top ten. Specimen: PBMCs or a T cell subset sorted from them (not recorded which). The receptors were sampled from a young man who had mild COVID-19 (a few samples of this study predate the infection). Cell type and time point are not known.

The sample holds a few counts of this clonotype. The CDR3 reads CSARDPGGRQHYGYTF. The CDR3 DNA sequence: TGCAGTGCTAGAGATCCGGGAGGCAGGCAACACTATGGCTACACCTTC. The rearrangement links TRBV20-1 to TRBJ1-2; D is undetermined. The germline V gene encodes CDR1 DFQATT and CDR2 SNEGSKA (reference sequence). The length of the CDR3 is 16 residues. With 0 bases removed from V and 3 bases from J, the gap between germline ends came to 17 bases.

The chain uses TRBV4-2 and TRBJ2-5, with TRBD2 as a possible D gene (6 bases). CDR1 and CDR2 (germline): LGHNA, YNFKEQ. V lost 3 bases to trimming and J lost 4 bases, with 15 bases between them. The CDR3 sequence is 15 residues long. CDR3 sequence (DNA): TGTGCCAGCAGCCACGTGGGGGGTGGGCCAGAGACCCAGTACTTC. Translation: CASSHVGGGPETQYF.

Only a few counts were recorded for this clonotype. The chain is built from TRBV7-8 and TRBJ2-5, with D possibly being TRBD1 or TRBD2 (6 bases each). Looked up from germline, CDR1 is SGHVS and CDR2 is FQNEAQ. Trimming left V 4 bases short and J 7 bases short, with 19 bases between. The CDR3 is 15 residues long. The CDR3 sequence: CASSSTFGGAGTQYF. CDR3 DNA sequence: TGTGCCAGCAGCTCGACTTTCGGGGGCGCGGGGACCCAGTACTTC.

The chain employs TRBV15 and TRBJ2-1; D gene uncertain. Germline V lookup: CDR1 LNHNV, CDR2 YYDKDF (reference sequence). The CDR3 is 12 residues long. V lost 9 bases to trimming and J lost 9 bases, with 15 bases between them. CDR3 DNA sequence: TGTGCCACGCATGGAACCGGGCCTGAGCAGTTCTTC. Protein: CATHGTGPEQFF.

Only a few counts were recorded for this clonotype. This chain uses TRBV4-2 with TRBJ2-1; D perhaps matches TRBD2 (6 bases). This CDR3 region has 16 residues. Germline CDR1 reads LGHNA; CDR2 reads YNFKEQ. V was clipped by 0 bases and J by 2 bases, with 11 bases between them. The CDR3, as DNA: TGTGCCAGCAGCCAAGAAAGCGGGTACCCCTACAATGAGCAGTTCTTC. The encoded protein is CASSQESGYPYNEQFF.

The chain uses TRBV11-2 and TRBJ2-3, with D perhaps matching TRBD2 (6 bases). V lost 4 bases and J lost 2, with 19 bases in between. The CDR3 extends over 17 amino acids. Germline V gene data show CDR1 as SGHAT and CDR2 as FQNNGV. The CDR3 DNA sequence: TGTGCCAGCAGCTCTGGTATCGCGGGGCTCCTCACAGATACGCAGTATTTT. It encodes CASSSGIAGLLTDTQYF.

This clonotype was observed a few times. CDR3 sequence: CASSQDFSQGRNEQFF. In DNA form, the CDR3 reads TGCGCCAGCAGCCAAGATTTTTCCCAGGGACGCAATGAGCAGTTCTTC. V is TRBV4-3 and J is TRBJ2-1, with D possibly being TRBD1 or TRBD2 (5 bases each). The CDR3 length is 16 residues. V was trimmed by 0 bases and J by 6 bases, leaving 15 bases between them. Germline V CDR1 and CDR2: LGHNA, YSLEER.

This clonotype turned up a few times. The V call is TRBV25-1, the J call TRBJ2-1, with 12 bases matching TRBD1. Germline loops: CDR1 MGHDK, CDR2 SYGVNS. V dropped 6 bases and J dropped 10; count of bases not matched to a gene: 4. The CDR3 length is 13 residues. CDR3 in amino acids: CASRGQGAREQFF. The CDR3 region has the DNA TGTGCCAGCAGGGGACAGGGGGCAAGGGAGCAGTTCTTC. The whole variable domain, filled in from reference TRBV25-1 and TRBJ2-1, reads EADIYQTPRYLVIGTGKKITLECSQTMGHDKMYWYQQDPGMELHLIHYSYGVNSTEKGDLSSESTVSRIRTEHFPLTLESARPSHTSQYLCASRGQGAREQFFGPGTRLTVL.

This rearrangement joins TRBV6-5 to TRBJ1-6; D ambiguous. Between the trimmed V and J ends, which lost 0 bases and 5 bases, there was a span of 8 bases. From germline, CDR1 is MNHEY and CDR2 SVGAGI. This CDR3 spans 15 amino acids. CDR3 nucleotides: TGTGCCAGCAGTTACTCGCACACGAATAATTCACCCCTCCACTTT. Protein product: CASSYSHTNNSPLHF.

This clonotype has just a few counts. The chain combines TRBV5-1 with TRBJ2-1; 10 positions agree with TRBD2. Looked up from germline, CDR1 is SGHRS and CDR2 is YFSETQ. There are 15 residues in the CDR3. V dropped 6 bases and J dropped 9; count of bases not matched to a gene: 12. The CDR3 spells CASKILAGRDGEQFF. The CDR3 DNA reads TGCGCCAGCAAGATACTAGCGGGGAGGGACGGTGAGCAGTTCTTC.

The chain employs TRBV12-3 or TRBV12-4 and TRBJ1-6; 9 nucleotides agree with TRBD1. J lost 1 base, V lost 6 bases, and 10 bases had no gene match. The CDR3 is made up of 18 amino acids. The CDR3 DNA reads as TGTGCCAGCAGGCGAGCGGACAGGGGATTATCCTATAATTCACCCCTCCACTTT. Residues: CASRRADRGLSYNSPLHF.